Shown below are 26 T cell receptor beta chains from a single sample sequenced in a study of blood T cell repertoires in COVID-19. This table comes from immunoSEQ multiplex PCR, and its TCRdb copy is limited to in-frame clones, with some not included. In the table there are 150,000 to 200,000 clones, less than 90% of which are singletons. What was sequenced was PBMCs or T cells enriched from blood (not recorded which). These receptors were collected from a woman aged 50 to 60 who had recovered from COVID-19.

The CDR3 nucleotides read TGTGCCAGTAGTTACACAGCTTGGGGCAATCAGCCCCAGCATTTT. It encodes CASSYTAWGNQPQHF. The chain has TRBV19 and TRBJ1-5; the D is unclear. The ends were cut back, 5 bases at V and 2 bases at J, with 13 bases in the middle. In germline, CDR1 is LNHDA, CDR2 SQIVND (reference sequence). The CDR3 totals 15 residues.

The CDR3, as DNA: TGCAGCGCCTTGGGTGGGACTAGCAATGATGAGCAGTTCTTC. Residues: CSALGGTSNDEQFF. The chain uses TRBV29-1 and TRBJ2-1; TRBD2 matches 9 bases. CDR3 size: 14 residues. J gave up 8 bases and V 7 bases, and 12 bases lay outside the gene matches. CDR1 and CDR2 from the germline V gene are SQVTM and ANQGSEA.

V gene TRBV28 combines with J gene TRBJ2-3, with 11 bases matching TRBD1. The CDR3 is 17 amino acids. CDR1 MDHEN and CDR2 SYDVKM come from the germline V gene. J gave up 0 bases and V 2 bases, and 4 bases lay outside the gene matches. In nucleotides, the CDR3 is TGTGCCAGCAGTTTAGCCGGGACAGGGGGGAGCACAGATACGCAGTATTTT. It yields the protein CASSLAGTGGSTDTQYF. Drawing the rest from reference TRBV28 and TRBJ2-3, the complete variable domain is DVKVTQSSRYLVKRTGEKVFLECVQDMDHENMFWYRQDPGLGLRLIYFSYDVKMKEKGDIPEGYSVSREKKERFSLILESASTNQTSMYLCASSLAGTGGSTDTQYFGPGTRLTVL.

The V and J genes are TRBV3-1 (or the pseudogene TRBV3-2) and TRBJ2-5; 13 nucleotides match TRBD2. The germline V gene encodes CDR1 LGHDT and CDR2 YNNKEL (reference sequence). V lost 6 bases to trimming and J lost 1 base; unmatched junction nucleotides: 11. CDR3 size: 18 residues. CDR3: CASSPALAGGGAQETQYF. The DNA for the CDR3 is TGTGCCAGCAGTCCTGCACTAGCGGGAGGGGGGGCCCAAGAGACCCAGTACTTC.

There are a few counts of this clone. This chain uses TRBV2 with TRBJ2-2; 9 positions match TRBD2. Germline lookup yields CDR1 SNHLY and CDR2 FYNNEI. V gave up 3 bases and J gave up 2 bases; unmatched junction bases: 13. This CDR3 is built from 19 residues. Here the CDR3 DNA reads TGTGCCAGCAGTGATATGTTTGGGGCGGGAGGGACCAACACCGGGGAGCTGTTTTTT. This gives the protein CASSDMFGAGGTNTGELFF.

V and J are TRBV28 and TRBJ1-2, with D uncertain. The CDR3 runs 15 residues. The V gene lost 4 bases and the J gene lost 2 bases, with 14 bases spanning the gap. From germline, CDR1 is MDHEN and CDR2 SYDVKM. CDR3 residues: CASSSGGILNYGYTF. DNA for the CDR3: TGTGCCAGCAGTTCCGGAGGGATTCTAAACTATGGCTACACCTTC.

V usage is TRBV5-1 and J usage is TRBJ2-5; 7 positions agree with TRBD1. Trimming cost V 3 bases and J 5 bases; bases outside gene matches: 13. This CDR3 contains 16 residues. Germline CDR1 and CDR2: SGHRS and YFSETQ. The CDR3 nucleotides read TGCGCCAGCAGCTCCTATGGACAGGTCCAAGCGGAGACCCAGTACTTC. Translation gives CASSSYGQVQAETQYF.

This chain joins TRBV5-6 and TRBJ2-7, with 9 bases aligning to TRBD1. The CDR3 sequence is 15 residues long. Germline V gene data show CDR1 as SGHDT and CDR2 as YYEEEE. The V and J ends lost 4 bases and 0 bases, in that order; junction bases with no gene match: 5. The CDR3 reads CASSRGGQGSYEQYF. The CDR3 DNA reads TGTGCCAGCAGCCGCGGGGGACAGGGCTCCTACGAGCAGTACTTC.

The chain couples TRBV29-1 to TRBJ2-1; D is uncertain. This CDR3 is built from 13 residues. Germline V gives CDR1 SQVTM, CDR2 ANQGSEA. V lost 4 bases and J lost 1, with 8 bases in between. The CDR3 protein is CSVVSQSYNEQFF. CDR3 sequence (DNA): TGCAGCGTTGTAAGTCAGTCCTACAATGAGCAGTTCTTC.

This clone was seen a handful of times. The rearrangement links TRBV7-9 to TRBJ2-4, with TRBD2 matching over 8 bases. The CDR3 consists of 14 residues. V lost 5 bases and J lost 6; bases outside the gene matches: 6. Germline V gene sequence: CDR1 SEHNR, CDR2 FQNEAQ (reference sequence). The CDR3 DNA is TGTGCCAGCAGCCTACGGGCGGGAGGAAACATTCAGTACTTC. Protein: CASSLRAGGNIQYF.

The chain couples TRBV6-5 to TRBJ1-3; 7 bases are a match to TRBD1. CDR1 and CDR2 from the germline V gene are MNHEY and SVGAGI. With V trimmed by 0 bases and J by 0 bases, 2 bases remained unmatched. CDR3 length: 16 amino acids. CDR3 DNA: TGTGCCAGCAGTTACTCGAACAGGGGCTCTGGAAACACCATATATTTT. As protein: CASSYSNRGSGNTIYF.

This chain joins TRBV4-3 and TRBJ2-3; D uncertain. Trimming removed 1 base from V and 4 bases from J, with 3 bases in between. The CDR3 totals 12 residues. CDR1 LGHNA and CDR2 YSLEER come from the germline V gene. CDR3 sequence reads: CASSQGPDTQYF. CDR3 DNA sequence: TGCGCCAGCAGCCAAGGGCCAGATACGCAGTATTTT.

This clone showed up just a few times. The gene calls are TRBV18 and TRBJ1-2, with 9 bases lining up with TRBD1. The CDR3 is made up of 14 amino acids. Trimming removed 6 bases from V and 4 bases from J; junction bases left unmatched: 6. Per the germline V gene, CDR1 is KGHSH and CDR2 is LQKENI. The CDR3 DNA reads TGTGCCAGCTCCCGGACAGGGGAGCGCTATGGCTACACCTTC. Residues: CASSRTGERYGYTF.

The gene calls are TRBV5-4 and TRBJ2-5; 10 bases are a match to TRBD1. Germline values: CDR1 SGHNT, CDR2 YYREEE (reference sequence). V shed 4 bases and J 6 bases; nucleotides not matched to a gene: 6. The CDR3 is 14 amino acids. CDR3 in amino acids: CASSHGQGEKTQYF. In DNA, the CDR3 is TGTGCCAGCAGCCACGGACAGGGGGAGAAGACCCAGTACTTC.

V and J are TRBV9 and TRBJ2-5; tentatively, D is TRBD2 (6 bases). CDR1 is SGDLS and CDR2 is YYNGEE in the germline V gene. V was cut by 2 bases and J by 1 base, with 12 bases left in between. The CDR3 extends over 15 amino acids. For the CDR3, the DNA is TGTGCCAGCAGCGTTTCCGGGGGATCCCAAGAGACCCAGTACTTC. Its translation is CASSVSGGSQETQYF.

This clone was observed a handful of times. J is TRBJ2-5 and V is TRBV9; D unclear. The CDR3 runs 14 residues. V shed 0 bases and J shed 5 bases, with 11 bases lying between them. The V gene's germline CDR1 is SGDLS and CDR2 YYNGEE. CDR3 sequence: CASSVDPAVETQYF. The CDR3 DNA reads TGTGCCAGCAGCGTAGATCCGGCGGTGGAGACCCAGTACTTC. Drawing the rest from reference TRBV9 and TRBJ2-5, the complete variable domain is DSGVTQTPKHLITATGQRVTLRCSPRSGDLSVYWYQQSLDQGLQFLIQYYNGEERAKGNILERFSAQQFPDLHSELNLSSLELGDSALYFCASSVDPAVETQYFGPGTRLLVL.

The rearrangement joins TRBV14 to TRBJ2-1; 8 bases line up with TRBD2. The junction had 9 bases not matched to a gene; V was cut back by 1 base and J by 7 bases. Germline-derived CDR1 and CDR2 are SGHDN and FVKESK. The CDR3 loop spans 16 amino acids. CDR3 sequence (DNA): TGTGCCAGCAGCCAAGTGCTCGGGAGGGCCACGAATGAGCAGTTCTTC. Its translation: CASSQVLGRATNEQFF.

This clone came up a few times. The V gene is TRBV19, the J gene TRBJ2-1, with TRBD1 matching over 8 bases. J was trimmed by 4 bases and V by 6 bases; bases with no gene match: 8. Germline V gene sequence: CDR1 LNHDA, CDR2 SQIVND (reference sequence). The CDR3 extends over 15 amino acids. The CDR3 protein is CASSSGGMKYNEQFF. CDR3 sequence (DNA): TGTGCCAGTAGCTCAGGGGGCATGAAGTACAATGAGCAGTTCTTC.

The chain employs TRBV4-3 and TRBJ2-1, with TRBD2 identical over 8 bases. V was clipped by 4 bases and J by 1 base; unmatched bases: 3. Per germline, CDR1 LGHNA and CDR2 YSLEER. The CDR3 loop spans 15 amino acids. The CDR3 nucleotides are TGCGCCAGCAGCCTCATAGCGGGGTCCTACAATGAGCAGTTCTTC. Translating it yields CASSLIAGSYNEQFF.

This clone was counted between two and nine times. The chain uses TRBV27 and TRBJ2-7; 14 bases match TRBD2. Germline V gene data show CDR1 as MNHEY and CDR2 as SMNVEV (reference sequence). Trimming cost V 8 bases and J 12 bases; bases outside gene matches: 24. The CDR3 sequence is 18 residues long. In nucleotides, the CDR3 is TGTGCCAGCTCCCGAATCTCGCCGGGACTAGCGGGAGCTCAAAGGTGGTACTTC. Translated: CASSRISPGLAGAQRWYF.

This chain joins TRBV18 and TRBJ2-5; no clear D gene. Germline V CDR1 and CDR2: KGHSH, LQKENI. V lost 2 bases to trimming and J lost 4 bases, with 5 bases between them. The CDR3 spans 12 residues. DNA of the CDR3: TGTGCCAGCTCACCAAACAGAGAGACCCAGTACTTC. Protein sequence: CASSPNRETQYF.

The chain recombines TRBV18 with TRBJ2-5; D might be TRBD1 (5 bases). V was cut by 4 bases and J by 1 base, with 7 bases left in between. The CDR3 sequence is 13 residues long. Germline CDR1 KGHSH, CDR2 LQKENI. CDR3 region: CASSRTSQETQYF. The CDR3 DNA sequence: TGTGCCAGCTCACGGACATCCCAAGAGACCCAGTACTTC.

The V call is TRBV19, the J call TRBJ2-2; TRBD2 might be the D (5 bases). The CDR3 has 17 amino acids. Germline V CDR1 and CDR2: LNHDA, SQIVND (reference sequence). V was pared by 3 bases and J by 5 bases, with 19 bases between. This chain's CDR3 is CASSMTLVGADTGELFF. CDR3 coding DNA: TGTGCCAGTAGTATGACGTTAGTGGGAGCGGATACCGGGGAGCTGTTTTTT.

This clone has just one count. This chain uses TRBV6-5 with TRBJ2-2; D may be TRBD1 (6 bases). The germline gives CDR1 MNHEY, CDR2 SVGAGI. Trimming cost V 7 bases and J 3 bases, with 15 bases left between them. The CDR3 loop spans 15 amino acids. The CDR3 DNA reads TGTGCCAGCAACTCCGGGACAAGAGACACCGGGGAGCTGTTTTTT. Protein product: CASNSGTRDTGELFF.

The CDR3 DNA sequence: TGTGCCAGCAGTTGGACAGATAACACTGAAGCTTTCTTT. It codes for CASSWTDNTEAFF. The V and J genes are TRBV28 and TRBJ1-1; TRBD1 might be the D (6 bases). The V end lost 4 bases, the J end lost 2 bases, and 8 bases lay between the germline ends. In germline, CDR1 is MDHEN, CDR2 SYDVKM. This CDR3 spans 13 amino acids.

The chain carries TRBV30 and TRBJ1-1; 10 bases fit TRBD1. V lost 2 bases and J lost 9; bases outside the gene matches: 12. The CDR3 spans 15 residues. CDR1 is GTSNPN, CDR2 SVGIG, per germline (reference sequence). CDR3 coding DNA: TGTGCCTGGAGTCTCCGGGACAGGGGTCATCGTAAAGCTTTCTTT. This gives the protein CAWSLRDRGHRKAFF.